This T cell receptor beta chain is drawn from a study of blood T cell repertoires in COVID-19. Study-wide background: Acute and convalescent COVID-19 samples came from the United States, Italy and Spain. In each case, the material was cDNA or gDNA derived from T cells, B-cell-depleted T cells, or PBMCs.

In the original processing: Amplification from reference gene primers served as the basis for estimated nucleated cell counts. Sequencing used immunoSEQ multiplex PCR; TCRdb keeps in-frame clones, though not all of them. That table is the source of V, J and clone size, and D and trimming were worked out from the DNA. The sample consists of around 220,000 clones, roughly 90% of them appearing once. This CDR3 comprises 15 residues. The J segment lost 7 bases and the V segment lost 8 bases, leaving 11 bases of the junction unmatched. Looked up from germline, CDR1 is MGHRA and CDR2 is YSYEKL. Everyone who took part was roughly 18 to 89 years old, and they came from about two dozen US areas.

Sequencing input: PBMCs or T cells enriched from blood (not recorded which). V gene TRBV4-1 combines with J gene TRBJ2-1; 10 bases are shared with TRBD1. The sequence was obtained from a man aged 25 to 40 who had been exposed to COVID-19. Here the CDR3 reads CASRVRQGAMNEQFF. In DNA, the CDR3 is TGCGCCAGCCGCGTCCGACAGGGGGCGATGAATGAGCAGTTCTTC.